Shown below are 29 T cell receptor beta chains from a single sample sequenced in a study of blood T cell repertoires in COVID-19. Generated by immunoSEQ multiplex PCR, the TCRdb table keeps only in-frame clones and is missing some. The repertoire holds approximately 94,000 clones, approximately 91% seen once, with approximately 2% in the top ten. Sequencing was performed on peripheral blood. The receptor set was obtained from a man in his forties or fifties with active COVID-19.

This clone was seen only once. The chain couples TRBV29-1 to TRBJ1-1, with D perhaps TRBD1 (5 bases). This CDR3 region has 13 residues. CDR1 SQVTM and CDR2 ANQGSEA come from the germline V gene. Trimming left V 4 bases short and J 7 bases short, with 16 bases between. CDR3 region: CSVGEGLSNEAFF. The CDR3 bases are TGCAGCGTTGGGGAGGGGTTATCAAATGAAGCTTTCTTT.

The chain recombines TRBV13 with TRBJ1-1, with D maybe TRBD1 (6 bases). V was cut by 2 bases and J by 4 bases, with 8 bases left in between. Germline CDR1 PRHDT, CDR2 FYEKMQ (reference sequence). CDR3 size: 13 residues. The DNA for the CDR3 is TGTGCCAGCAGCTTAAGAGGGGGCACTGAAGCTTTCTTT. Translated: CASSLRGGTEAFF.

The genes are TRBV9 and TRBJ2-1; TRBD1 agrees at 10 bases. The length of the CDR3 is 15 residues. Germline V gene lookup returns CDR1 SGDLS and CDR2 YYNGEE. Trimming cost V 2 bases and J 3 bases; bases outside gene matches: 2. CDR3 coding DNA: TGTGCCAGCAGCGTCGGGACAGGGGTCTACAATGAGCAGTTCTTC. Protein: CASSVGTGVYNEQFF.

This chain uses TRBV3-1 (or the pseudogene TRBV3-2) with TRBJ2-7, with 9 nucleotides matching TRBD2. Germline assignment: CDR1 LGHDT and CDR2 YNNKEL (reference sequence). CDR3 length: 15 residues. V shed 0 bases, J shed 3 bases, and the junction held 3 bases outside the gene matches. The CDR3 protein is CASSQDSGSGYEQYV. As DNA, the CDR3 is TGTGCCAGCAGCCAAGATAGCGGGAGTGGCTACGAGCAGTACGTC.

V usage is TRBV5-1 and J usage is TRBJ2-7; D gene ambiguous. This CDR3 contains 11 residues. V shed 8 bases and J shed 2 bases, with 8 bases lying between them. Germline V gene sequence: CDR1 SGHRS, CDR2 YFSETQ. This chain's CDR3 is CASCPAYEQYV. DNA for the CDR3: TGCGCCAGTTGCCCGGCCTACGAGCAGTACGTC.

This chain connects TRBV3-1 (or the pseudogene TRBV3-2) to TRBJ2-3; 8 nucleotides align to TRBD2. The V gene's germline CDR1 is LGHDT and CDR2 YNNKEL (reference sequence). The CDR3 loop spans 14 amino acids. The ends lost 4 bases at V and 2 bases at J; junction bases unmatched: 2. CDR3 coding DNA: TGTGCCAGCAGCCTAGCGGGACCCACAGATACGCAGTATTTT. It codes for CASSLAGPTDTQYF.

The rearrangement uses TRBV7-2 and TRBJ2-5; 7 bases match TRBD2. The CDR3 consists of 16 residues. The junction had 10 bases not matched to a gene; V was cut back by 1 base and J by 5 bases. The germline CDR1 and CDR2 sequences are SGHTA and FQGNSA. DNA for the CDR3: TGTGCCAGCAGCTTAGGCCCAGCGGGATGGGAGGAGACCCAGTACTTC. Residues: CASSLGPAGWEETQYF.

The V and J genes are TRBV27 and TRBJ2-2; possibly TRBD2 for D (5 bases). This CDR3 has 17 residues. The V gene lost 3 bases and the J gene lost 4 bases, with 18 bases spanning the gap. From germline, CDR1 is MNHEY and CDR2 SMNVEV (reference sequence). The CDR3 region has the DNA TGTGCCAGCAGTTTCCAGGCGGGCCAAATGGTCACCGGGGAGCTGTTTTTT. It yields the protein CASSFQAGQMVTGELFF.

This rearrangement joins TRBV24-1 to TRBJ2-5; 8 positions agree with TRBD1. V gave up 4 bases and J gave up 4 bases; unmatched junction bases: 4. The CDR3 is 14 residues long. Germline V gene lookup returns CDR1 KGHDR and CDR2 SFDVKD. For the CDR3, the DNA is TGTGCCACCAGTGAAGGACAGGGCACAGAGACCCAGTACTTC. Residues: CATSEGQGTETQYF.

The V and J genes are TRBV24-1 and TRBJ2-5; D may be TRBD2 (5 bases). Germline loops: CDR1 KGHDR, CDR2 SFDVKD. The CDR3 totals 13 residues. The ends were cut back, 3 bases at V and 7 bases at J, with 11 bases in the middle. The CDR3 sequence is CATSDIAEGTQYF. The DNA for the CDR3 is TGTGCCACCAGTGATATTGCCGAGGGGACCCAGTACTTC.

DNA of the CDR3: TGTGCCAGCAGCCCTCTGGGACTAGCCAACAATGAGCAGTTCTTC. Its translation is CASSPLGLANNEQFF. The chain has TRBV5-6 and TRBJ2-1, with 9 bases aligning to TRBD2. Trimming took 4 bases from V and 5 from J; bases not matched to a gene: 7. Germline CDR1 is SGHDT and CDR2 is YYEEEE. The length of the CDR3 is 15 residues.

This chain joins TRBV25-1 and TRBJ1-2; TRBD1 agrees at 7 bases. The CDR3 is 15 amino acids. The J segment lost 5 bases and the V segment lost 3 bases, leaving 9 bases of the junction unmatched. Germline values: CDR1 MGHDK, CDR2 SYGVNS. The CDR3 DNA is TGTGCCAGCAGTGATCCTTCCGGGACAGCATATGGCTACACCTTC. This encodes CASSDPSGTAYGYTF.

The chain is built from TRBV5-8 and TRBJ1-2; possible D gene TRBD1, 5 bases. The V and J ends lost 3 bases and 3 bases respectively, with 18 bases between them. The CDR3 covers 16 residues. Germline CDR1 and CDR2: SGHTS and YDEGEE. The CDR3 region is CASSSRNRPGDYGYTF. The CDR3 DNA sequence: TGTGCCAGCAGCTCCAGAAACAGGCCCGGAGACTATGGCTACACCTTC.

V and J are TRBV6-5 and TRBJ2-7; D is ambiguous. The germline V and J ends were trimmed by 4 bases and 3 bases, with 7 bases remaining between them. CDR1 MNHEY and CDR2 SVGAGI come from the germline V gene. The CDR3 runs 12 residues. CDR3 in amino acids: CASSFNYYEQYF. The DNA for the CDR3 is TGTGCCAGCAGTTTCAACTACTACGAGCAGTACTTC.

The V call is TRBV27, the J call TRBJ2-1; 8 bases line up with TRBD2. V gave up 8 bases and J gave up 0 bases; unmatched junction bases: 6. CDR1 MNHEY and CDR2 SMNVEV come from the germline V gene (reference sequence). The CDR3 spans 15 residues. As DNA, the CDR3 is TGTGCCAGCCGTACTAGCGGTAGCTCCTACAATGAGCAGTTCTTC. It is translated as CASRTSGSSYNEQFF.

The CDR3 sequence is CASSETANQPQHF. CDR3 bases: TGCGCCAGCAGTGAGACAGCTAATCAGCCCCAGCATTTT. The chain combines TRBV10-1 with TRBJ1-5; D remains ambiguous. V gave up 2 bases and J gave up 4 bases, with 6 bases separating them. CDR1 and CDR2 (germline): WNHNN, SYGVQD (reference sequence). The CDR3 extends over 13 amino acids.

This chain links TRBV5-6 with TRBJ2-7; possibly TRBD1 for D (6 bases). V was cut by 4 bases and J by 1 base, with 15 bases left in between. CDR1 and CDR2 (germline): SGHDT, YYEEEE. This CDR3 is built from 15 residues. CDR3: CASSLGTKNSYEQYF. For the CDR3, the DNA is TGTGCCAGCAGCCTAGGGACAAAAAATTCCTACGAGCAGTACTTC. Together with reference TRBV5-6 and TRBJ2-7, the CDR3 gives the full variable domain: DAGVTQSPTHLIKTRGQQVTLRCSPKSGHDTVSWYQQALGQGPQFIFQYYEEEERQRGNFPDRFSGHQFPNYSSELNVNALLLGDSALYLCASSLGTKNSYEQYFGPGTRLTVT.

V usage is TRBV5-1 and J usage is TRBJ2-2; possibly TRBD1 for D (5 bases). V lost 3 bases and J lost 1, with 10 bases in between. Germline loops: CDR1 SGHRS, CDR2 YFSETQ. The CDR3 runs to 15 residues. CDR3 protein: CASSSWGRNTGELFF. The DNA of the CDR3 is TGCGCCAGCAGCTCCTGGGGCAGGAACACCGGGGAGCTGTTTTTT.

The chain carries TRBV29-1 and TRBJ2-7; TRBD1 matches 7 bases. J lost 6 bases, V lost 5 bases, and 7 bases had no gene match. Germline-derived CDR1 and CDR2 are SQVTM and ANQGSEA. The CDR3 length is 12 residues. The CDR3 region has the DNA TGCAGCGTTATAAAACAGGGGAGCGAGCAGTACTTC. Encoded protein: CSVIKQGSEQYF.

The chain has TRBV19 and TRBJ1-2; 10 nucleotides align to TRBD1. Germline V gene data show CDR1 as LNHDA and CDR2 as SQIVND (reference sequence). The CDR3 has 16 amino acids. V trimming: 5 bases; J trimming: 8 bases; junction bases outside the gene matches: 14. The CDR3 sequence: CASSPPDRGFARGYTF. The DNA for the CDR3 is TGTGCCAGTAGTCCGCCGGACAGGGGGTTTGCCCGAGGCTACACCTTC.

The rearrangement links TRBV18 to TRBJ2-7; 10 nucleotides line up with TRBD2. The CDR3 has 13 residues. CDR1 is KGHSH and CDR2 is LQKENI in the germline V gene. V was clipped by 2 bases and J by 7 bases; unmatched bases: 2. CDR3 loop: CASSPGLAEEQYF. The CDR3 DNA follows: TGTGCCAGCTCACCAGGACTAGCGGAAGAGCAGTACTTC.

This sequence joins TRBV18 and TRBJ1-1, with 8 bases lining up with TRBD1. V shed 4 bases and J 1 base; nucleotides not matched to a gene: 5. The CDR3 has 15 amino acids. CDR1 is KGHSH, CDR2 LQKENI, per germline. The CDR3 DNA sequence: TGTGCCAGCTCACTAAGGACAGGGAAGAACACTGAAGCTTTCTTT. As protein: CASSLRTGKNTEAFF.

The chain carries TRBV15 and TRBJ2-5; 8 bases line up with TRBD1. The CDR3 length is 16 residues. Trimming cost V 0 bases and J 1 base; bases outside gene matches: 4. Germline CDR1 reads LNHNV; CDR2 reads YYDKDF (reference sequence). The CDR3 DNA reads TGTGCCACCAGCAGAGACAGGGGGCGCCGCCAAGAGACCCAGTACTTC. Its protein product is CATSRDRGRRQETQYF.

This chain joins TRBV6-1 and TRBJ1-1, with D unclear. V lost 2 bases and J 8 bases, leaving 15 bases between the germline ends. The CDR3 runs 14 residues. Germline values: CDR1 MNHNS, CDR2 SASEGT. CDR3 amino acids: CASSEIMGRGEAFF. DNA for the CDR3: TGTGCCAGCAGTGAAATTATGGGCCGGGGAGAAGCTTTCTTT.

The chain joins TRBV19 to TRBJ1-1; D is unclear. The V and J ends lost 0 bases and 6 bases respectively, with 14 bases between them. Looked up from germline, CDR1 is LNHDA and CDR2 is SQIVND (reference sequence). CDR3 length equals 15 residues. The CDR3 DNA sequence: TGTGCCAGTAGTATAGAGGCGGGTACCAACGCTGAAGCTTTCTTT. Its translation: CASSIEAGTNAEAFF.

Only a few counts were recorded for this clone. The chain employs TRBV5-6 and TRBJ2-2; the D is unclear. The V gene's germline CDR1 is SGHDT and CDR2 YYEEEE. V was cut by 0 bases and J by 4 bases, with 4 bases left in between. The CDR3 extends over 13 amino acids. CDR3 sequence (DNA): TGTGCCAGCAGCTTGGCCGTCACCGGGGAGCTGTTTTTT. It translates to CASSLAVTGELFF.

This chain uses TRBV9 with TRBJ2-1, with D maybe TRBD1 (6 bases). Germline CDR1 reads SGDLS; CDR2 reads YYNGEE. The CDR3 spans 15 residues. V was pared by 5 bases and J by 4 bases, with 16 bases between. The CDR3, as DNA: TGTGCCAGCAGGAGGGGGAACGGTAGGTACAATGAGCAGTTCTTC. Encoded protein: CASRRGNGRYNEQFF.

The chain joins TRBV7-7 to TRBJ2-5; D is possibly TRBD2 (5 bases). V dropped 3 bases and J dropped 1 base, with 12 bases sitting between them. The CDR3 loop spans 15 amino acids. From germline, CDR1 is SSHAT and CDR2 FNYEAQ (reference sequence). DNA of the CDR3: TGTGCCAGCAGCTTTTCCGGGGAGTCCCAAGAGACCCAGTACTTC. It is translated as CASSFSGESQETQYF. Filled out from reference TRBV7-7 and TRBJ2-5, the complete variable domain reads GAGVSQSPRYKVTKRGQDVTLRCDPISSHATLYWYQQALGQGPEFLTYFNYEAQPDKSGLPSDRFSAERPEGSISTLTIQRTEQRDSAMYRCASSFSGESQETQYFGPGTRLLVL.

J is TRBJ1-5 and V is TRBV6-5; 7 bases are a match to TRBD1. The CDR3 totals 13 residues. V was pared by 4 bases and J by 5 bases, with 2 bases of the junction left unmatched. Per germline, CDR1 MNHEY and CDR2 SVGAGI. The CDR3 sequence is CASSLTGDQPQHF. The CDR3 DNA reads as TGTGCCAGCAGTTTAACAGGGGATCAGCCCCAGCATTTT.